These 10 T cell receptor beta chains share one sample of origin, sequenced in a study of T cell clusters in autoimmune cytopenias. One tube held mixed TRB-A and TRB-B primer pools for touch-down PCR. TCRdb reprocessed the multiplex PCR reads; each CDR3 protein has one entry and no DNA is given. This sample contains some 2,000 distinct CDR3 sequences. TRB was amplified from about 250 ng of peripheral blood genomic DNA per sample. This sample was also put to use in a study of T cell repertoires in aging, cancer and after chemotherapy.

The specimen sequenced was peripheral blood. The source of these receptors is a human donor with an autoimmune cytopenia or autoimmune hepatitis (not recorded which).

The CDR3 loop reads CASSKGTGGSQPQQFF. The chain joins TRBV12-3 or TRBV12-4 to TRBJ2-1; TCRdb designates TRBD1, a call that cannot be tested without DNA. The CDR3 has 16 residues.

J is TRBJ1-5 and V is TRBV6-1; checking the TCRdb D call of TRBD1 is not possible without DNA. The germline gives CDR1 MNHNS, CDR2 SASEGT. CDR3 length equals 15 residues. The CDR3 here is CASGTTGRDNQPQHF.

The chain joins TRBV7-9 to TRBJ1-5; the TCRdb D gene call, TRBD1, has no DNA to confirm it. The germline CDR1 and CDR2 sequences are SEHNR and FQNEAQ (reference sequence). This CDR3 has 14 amino acids. The CDR3 protein is CASSPGTYNQPQHF.

V usage is TRBV20-1 and J usage is TRBJ1-5; TCRdb outputs TRBD1, but without DNA this stays unchecked. The CDR3 consists of 14 residues. Germline V gene sequence: CDR1 DFQATT, CDR2 SNEGSKA (reference sequence). CDR3 region: CSTGAYRGNQPQHF.

The chain employs TRBV6-4 and TRBJ2-3; TCRdb's D call, TRBD1, is unchecked because there is no DNA. This CDR3 has 18 residues. Germline V gives CDR1 MRHNA, CDR2 SNTAGT. The CDR3 sequence is CASSYRPPGTGYLDTQYF.

The chain links TRBV27 to TRBJ1-4; with no DNA, the TCRdb D assignment of TRBD1 cannot be verified. The CDR3 is 15 residues long. Germline CDR1 is MNHEY and CDR2 is SMNVEV (reference sequence). CDR3 sequence: CASSHQTGPNEKLFF.

The CDR3 spells CASSSRQAGDNEQFF. V gene TRBV7-6 combines with J gene TRBJ2-1; TCRdb's D call, TRBD2, is unchecked because there is no DNA. This CDR3 is 15 amino acids long. CDR1 is SGHVS and CDR2 is FNYEAQ in the germline V gene.

This rearrangement joins TRBV19 to TRBJ2-5. The CDR3 has 15 residues. CDR1 is LNHDA and CDR2 is SQIVND in the germline V gene (reference sequence). The CDR3 sequence: CATSDPKGFRETQYF. The full variable domain, completed using reference TRBV19 and TRBJ2-5, is DGGITQSPKYLFRKEGQNVTLSCEQNLNHDAMYWYRQDPGQGLRLIYYSQIVNDFQKGDIAEGYSVSREKKESFPLTVTSAQKNPTAFYLCATSDPKGFRETQYFGPGTRLLVL.

This clonotype registers medium-sized (0.01 to 0.1%) by frequency. The gene calls are TRBV30 and TRBJ1-2. Germline V gene sequence: CDR1 GTSNPN, CDR2 SVGIG (reference sequence). There are 11 residues in the CDR3. This chain's CDR3 is CAWRRPDGYTF.

V is TRBV5-5 and J is TRBJ1-1; the TCRdb D gene call, TRBD1, has no DNA to confirm it. Germline V gives CDR1 SGHKS, CDR2 YYEKEE (reference sequence). The CDR3 is made up of 14 amino acids. The CDR3 spells CASSRGQGNTEAFF.